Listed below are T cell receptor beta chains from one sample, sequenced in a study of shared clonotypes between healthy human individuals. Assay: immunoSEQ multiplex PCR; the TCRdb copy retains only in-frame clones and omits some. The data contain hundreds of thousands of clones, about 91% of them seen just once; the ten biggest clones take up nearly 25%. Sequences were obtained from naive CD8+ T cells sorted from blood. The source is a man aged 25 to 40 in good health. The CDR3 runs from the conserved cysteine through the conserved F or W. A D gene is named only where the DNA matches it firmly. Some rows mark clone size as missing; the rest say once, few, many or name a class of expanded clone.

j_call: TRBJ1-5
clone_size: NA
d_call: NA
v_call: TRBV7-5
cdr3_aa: CARSQINIEERTDYQPQHF
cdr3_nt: TGTGCCAGAAGCCAAATAAACATCGAGGAAAGGACGGATTATCAGCCCCAGCATTTT

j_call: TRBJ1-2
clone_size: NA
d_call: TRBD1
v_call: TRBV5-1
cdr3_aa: CASSLDPDRDYGYTF
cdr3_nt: TGCGCCAGCAGCTTGGATCCCGACAGGGACTATGGCTACACCTTC

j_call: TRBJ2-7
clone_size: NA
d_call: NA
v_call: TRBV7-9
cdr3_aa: CASSLGTNEQYF
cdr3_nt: TGTGCCAGCAGCTTAGGGACTAACGAGCAGTACTTC

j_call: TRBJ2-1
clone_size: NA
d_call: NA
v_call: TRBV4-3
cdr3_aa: CASSQDSLGGLLYNEQFF
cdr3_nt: TGCGCCAGCAGCCAAGATTCTCTGGGCGGGTTATTGTACAATGAGCAGTTCTTC

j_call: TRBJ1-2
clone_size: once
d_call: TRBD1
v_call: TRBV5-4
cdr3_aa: CASSLGDRGFYGYTF
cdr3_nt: TGTGCCAGCAGCTTGGGGGACAGGGGGTTCTATGGCTACACCTTC

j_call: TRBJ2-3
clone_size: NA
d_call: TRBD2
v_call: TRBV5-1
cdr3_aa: CASSFGLAGVTDTQYF
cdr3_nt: TGCGCCAGCAGCTTCGGACTAGCGGGAGTCACAGATACGCAGTATTTT

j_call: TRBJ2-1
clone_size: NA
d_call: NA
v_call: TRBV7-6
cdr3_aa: CASSLSATRASYNEQFF
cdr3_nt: TGTGCCAGCAGCCTTAGTGCCACGCGGGCCTCCTACAATGAGCAGTTCTTC

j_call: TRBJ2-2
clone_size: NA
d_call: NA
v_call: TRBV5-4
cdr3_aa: CASSFGGDTGELFF
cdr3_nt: TGTGCCAGCAGTTTCGGAGGAGACACCGGGGAGCTGTTTTTT

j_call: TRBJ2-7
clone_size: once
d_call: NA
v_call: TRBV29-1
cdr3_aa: CSVVDQIYEQYF
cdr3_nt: TGCAGCGTTGTTGACCAGATCTACGAGCAGTACTTC

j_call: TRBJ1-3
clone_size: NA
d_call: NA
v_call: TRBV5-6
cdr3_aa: CASGLGGSIYF
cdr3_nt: TGTGCCAGCGGGCTTGGTGGCTCCATATATTTT

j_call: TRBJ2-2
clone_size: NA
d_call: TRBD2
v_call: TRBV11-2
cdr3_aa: CASSLAGRRAGNTGELFF
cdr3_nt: TGTGCCAGCAGCTTAGCCGGGCGTCGAGCGGGAAACACCGGGGAGCTGTTTTTT

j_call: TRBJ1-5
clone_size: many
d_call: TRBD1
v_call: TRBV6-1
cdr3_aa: CASSETGTGGQPQHF
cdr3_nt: TGTGCCAGCAGTGAAACCGGGACAGGGGGTCAGCCCCAGCATTTT

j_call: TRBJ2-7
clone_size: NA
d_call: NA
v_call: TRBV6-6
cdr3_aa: CASSSHTYEQYF
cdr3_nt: TGTGCCAGCAGTTCCCATACCTACGAGCAGTACTTC

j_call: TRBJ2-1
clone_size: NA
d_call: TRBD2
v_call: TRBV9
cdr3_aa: CASSAGTSFRSYNEQFF
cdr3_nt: TGTGCCAGCAGCGCCGGGACTAGCTTTCGGTCCTACAATGAGCAGTTCTTC

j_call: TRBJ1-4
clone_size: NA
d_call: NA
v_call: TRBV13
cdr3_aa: CASSGETSPPGEKLFF
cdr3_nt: TGTGCCAGCAGCGGGGAGACTTCGCCCCCGGGGGAAAAACTGTTTTTT

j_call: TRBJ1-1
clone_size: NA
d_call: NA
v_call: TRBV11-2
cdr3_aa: CASSPTTNTEAFF
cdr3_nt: TGTGCCAGCAGCCCCACAACGAACACTGAAGCTTTCTTT

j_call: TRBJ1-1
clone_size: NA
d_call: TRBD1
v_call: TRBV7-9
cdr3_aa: CASSYKQGLNTEAFF
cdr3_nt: TGTGCCAGCAGCTACAAACAGGGGCTGAACACTGAAGCTTTCTTT

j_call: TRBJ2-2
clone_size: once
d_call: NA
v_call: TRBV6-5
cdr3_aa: CASSYATGELFF
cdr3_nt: TGTGCCAGCAGTTACGCCACCGGGGAGCTGTTTTTT

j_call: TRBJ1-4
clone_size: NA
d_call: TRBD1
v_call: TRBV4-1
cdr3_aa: CASSQTQGNWEKLFF
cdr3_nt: TGCGCCAGCAGCCAAACACAGGGGAACTGGGAAAAACTGTTTTTT

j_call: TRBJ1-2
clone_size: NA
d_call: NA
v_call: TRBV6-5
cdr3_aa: CASSYSPGTPFGYTF
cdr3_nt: TGTGCCAGCAGTTACTCGCCCGGGACTCCCTTCGGCTACACCTTC

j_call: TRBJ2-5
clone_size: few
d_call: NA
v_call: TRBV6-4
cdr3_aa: CASSDRFGETQYF
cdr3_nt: TGTGCCAGCAGTGACAGGTTCGGGGAGACCCAGTACTTC

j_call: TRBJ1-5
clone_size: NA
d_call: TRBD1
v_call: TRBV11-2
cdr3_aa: CASSPGGNGNQPQHF
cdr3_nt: TGTGCCAGCAGTCCAGGGGGAAACGGCAATCAGCCCCAGCATTTT

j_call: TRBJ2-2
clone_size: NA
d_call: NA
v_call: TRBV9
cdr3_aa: CASSVPYFIYHGELFF
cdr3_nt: TGTGCCAGCAGCGTCCCATACTTCATTTATCACGGGGAGCTGTTTTTT

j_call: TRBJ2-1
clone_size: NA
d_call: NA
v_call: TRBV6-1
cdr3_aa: CASSGGGALYNEQFF
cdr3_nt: TGTGCCAGCAGCGGCGGCGGGGCTCTCTACAATGAGCAGTTCTTC

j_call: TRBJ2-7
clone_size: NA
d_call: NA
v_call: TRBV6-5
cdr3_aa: CASTHGRTYEQYF
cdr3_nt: TGTGCCAGCACCCACGGAAGGACCTACGAGCAGTACTTC

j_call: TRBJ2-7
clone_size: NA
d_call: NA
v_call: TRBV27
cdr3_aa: CASREQALTYEQYF
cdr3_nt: TGTGCCAGCAGGGAACAGGCGTTAACCTACGAGCAGTACTTC

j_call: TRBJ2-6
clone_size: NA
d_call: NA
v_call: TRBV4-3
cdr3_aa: CASSQDKTGPGANVLTF
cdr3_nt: TGCGCCAGCAGCCAAGATAAAACGGGCCCTGGGGCCAACGTCCTGACTTTC

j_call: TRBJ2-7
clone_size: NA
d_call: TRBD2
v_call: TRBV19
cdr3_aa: CASSIGTSGRSSSYEQYF
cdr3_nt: TGTGCCAGTAGTATAGGGACTAGCGGGAGGTCGAGCTCCTACGAGCAGTACTTC

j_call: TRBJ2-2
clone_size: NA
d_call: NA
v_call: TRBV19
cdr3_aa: CASRADRNTGELFF
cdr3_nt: TGTGCCAGTAGGGCGGACAGGAACACCGGGGAGCTGTTTTTT

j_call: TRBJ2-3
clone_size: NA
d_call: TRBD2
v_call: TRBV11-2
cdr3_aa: CASRGLAGSRDTQYF
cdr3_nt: TGTGCCAGCAGGGGACTAGCGGGAAGTCGAGATACGCAGTATTTT

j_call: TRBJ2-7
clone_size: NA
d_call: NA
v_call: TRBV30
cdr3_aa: CASAIGTTYEQYF
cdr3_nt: TGTGCCTCCGCTATCGGCACGACCTACGAGCAGTACTTC

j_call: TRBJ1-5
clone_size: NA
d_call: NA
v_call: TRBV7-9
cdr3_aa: CASSERGSNQPQHF
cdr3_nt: TGTGCCAGCAGCGAGCGGGGGAGCAATCAGCCCCAGCATTTT

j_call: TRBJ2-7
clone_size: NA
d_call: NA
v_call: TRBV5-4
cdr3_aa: CASSLIVDSYEQYF
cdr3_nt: TGTGCCAGCAGCTTGATTGTGGATTCCTACGAGCAGTACTTC

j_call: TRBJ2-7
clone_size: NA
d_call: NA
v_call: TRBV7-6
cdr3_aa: CASSLDGRTNEQYF
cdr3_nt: TGTGCCAGCAGCTTAGATGGACGGACGAACGAGCAGTACTTC

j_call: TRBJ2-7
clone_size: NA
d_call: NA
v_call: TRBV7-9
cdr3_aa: CASSFSGESSYEQYF
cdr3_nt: TGTGCCAGCAGCTTTTCCGGGGAGAGCTCCTACGAGCAGTACTTC

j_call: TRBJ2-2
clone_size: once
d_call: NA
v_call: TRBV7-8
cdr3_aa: CASSLWYGETGELFF
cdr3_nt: TGTGCCAGCAGCTTATGGTACGGGGAAACCGGGGAGCTGTTTTTT

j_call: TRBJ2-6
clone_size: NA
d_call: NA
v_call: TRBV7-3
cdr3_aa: CASSLTIRAGANVLTF
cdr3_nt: TGTGCCAGCAGCTTAACTATCCGGGCTGGGGCCAACGTCCTGACTTTC

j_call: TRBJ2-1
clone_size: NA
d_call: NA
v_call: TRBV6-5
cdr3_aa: CASSHRAYNEQFF
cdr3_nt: TGTGCCAGCAGTCACAGGGCCTACAATGAGCAGTTCTTC

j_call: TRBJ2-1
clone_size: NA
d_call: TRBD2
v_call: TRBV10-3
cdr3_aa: CASGTSGSLNEQFF
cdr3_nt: TGTGCCTCCGGGACTAGCGGGAGCTTAAATGAGCAGTTCTTC

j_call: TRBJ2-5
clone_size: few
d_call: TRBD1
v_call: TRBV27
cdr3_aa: CASKIGQGQETQYF
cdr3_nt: TGTGCCAGCAAGATTGGACAGGGACAAGAGACCCAGTACTTC

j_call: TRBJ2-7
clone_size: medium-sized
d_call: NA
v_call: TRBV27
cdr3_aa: CASSSLSYEQYF
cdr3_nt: TGTGCCAGCAGTTCTTTATCCTACGAGCAGTACTTC

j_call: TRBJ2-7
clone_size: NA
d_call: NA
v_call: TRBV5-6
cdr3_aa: CASSLGGKALYEQYF
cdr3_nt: TGTGCCAGCAGCTTAGGCGGCAAGGCCCTCTACGAGCAGTACTTC

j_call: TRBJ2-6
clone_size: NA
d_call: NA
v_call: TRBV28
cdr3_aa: CASSFREAWKDAGANVLTF
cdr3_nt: TGTGCCAGCAGTTTTAGAGAAGCCTGGAAGGATGCTGGGGCCAACGTCCTGACTTTC

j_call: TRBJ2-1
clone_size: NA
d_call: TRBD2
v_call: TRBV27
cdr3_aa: CASSTYTSGSSKDNEQFF
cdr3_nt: TGTGCCAGCAGTACCTATACTAGCGGGAGCTCAAAGGACAATGAGCAGTTCTTC

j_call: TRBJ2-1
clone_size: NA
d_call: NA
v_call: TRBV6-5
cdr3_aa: CASSSRAYNEQFF
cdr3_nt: TGTGCCAGCAGTTCGAGGGCGTACAATGAGCAGTTCTTC

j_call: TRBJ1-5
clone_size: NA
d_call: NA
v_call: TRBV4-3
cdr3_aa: CASSQDSGSNQPQHF
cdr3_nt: TGCGCCAGCAGCCAAGATAGCGGGAGCAATCAGCCCCAGCATTTT

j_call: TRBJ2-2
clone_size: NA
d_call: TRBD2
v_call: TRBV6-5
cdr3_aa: CASSSSGRSVGELFF
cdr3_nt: TGTGCCAGCAGTTCAAGCGGGAGGTCGGTCGGGGAGCTGTTTTTT

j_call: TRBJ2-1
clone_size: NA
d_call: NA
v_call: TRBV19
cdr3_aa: CASSLGLLGDEQFF
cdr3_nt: TGTGCCAGTAGTTTGGGCTTATTGGGGGATGAGCAGTTCTTC

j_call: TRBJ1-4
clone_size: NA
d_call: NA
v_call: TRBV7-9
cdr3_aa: CASSSTGRFEKLFF
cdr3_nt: TGTGCCAGCAGTTCAACAGGGAGGTTTGAAAAACTGTTTTTT

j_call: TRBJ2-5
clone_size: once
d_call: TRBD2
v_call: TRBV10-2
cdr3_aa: CASSDRIAGHQETQYF
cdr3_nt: TGCGCCAGCAGTGATAGAATAGCGGGACACCAAGAGACCCAGTACTTC